The next 7 T cell receptor beta chains were all read from a single sample in a study of somatic mutations in cytotoxic T cells in rheumatoid arthritis. Profiled with immunoSEQ multiplex PCR; TCRdb holds only in-frame clones, not every one. The repertoire holds more than 15,000 clones, with approximately 80% as singletons. The sample comprised CD8+ T cells sorted from blood. The receptors were sampled from an adult with rheumatoid arthritis.

The V gene is TRBV12-5, the J gene TRBJ1-5; TRBD1 matches at 7 bases. The CDR3 is 15 residues long. From germline, CDR1 is LGHNT and CDR2 FRNRAP. V was pared by 1 base and J by 6 bases, with 6 bases of the junction left unmatched. The CDR3 DNA follows: TGTGCTAGTGGTTTGGACAGACAGGGTCCTCAGCCCCAGCATTTT. This translates into CASGLDRQGPQPQHF.

The chain carries TRBV4-3 and TRBJ2-1; perhaps TRBD1 as D (5 bases). The V gene's germline CDR1 is LGHNA and CDR2 YSLEER. The CDR3 spans 16 residues. Trimming cost V 0 bases and J 8 bases, with 17 bases left between them. The CDR3 coding sequence is TGCGCCAGCAGCCAAGATGTCTCAGGGAAAGATGATGAGCAGTTCTTC. Protein sequence: CASSQDVSGKDDEQFF.

The V and J genes are TRBV5-4 and TRBJ2-5; TRBD1 aligns across 8 bases. The CDR3 is made up of 14 amino acids. V gave up 4 bases and J gave up 1 base; unmatched junction bases: 3. CDR1 is SGHNT, CDR2 YYREEE, per germline (reference sequence). In DNA form, the CDR3 reads TGTGCCAGCAGCGTGGACAGGGTCCAAGAGACCCAGTACTTC. Translated: CASSVDRVQETQYF.

This clone has only one observation. This sequence joins TRBV5-1 and TRBJ2-7; TRBD2 aligns across 10 bases. From germline, CDR1 is SGHRS and CDR2 YFSETQ. CDR3 length equals 17 residues. The V segment lost 0 bases and the J segment 4 bases; nucleotides outside the gene matches: 10. The CDR3 sequence: CASSLDFQRGGQYEQYF. CDR3 sequence (DNA): TGCGCCAGCAGCTTGGATTTTCAGCGGGGGGGCCAGTACGAGCAGTACTTC. Looking up the rest from reference TRBV5-1 and TRBJ2-7 gives the full variable domain: KAGVTQTPRYLIKTRGQQVTLSCSPISGHRSVSWYQQTPGQGLQFLFEYFSETQRNKGNFPGRFSGRQFSNSRSEMNVSTLELGDSALYLCASSLDFQRGGQYEQYFGPGTRLTVT.

By share of the sample, this clone is medium-sized. V is TRBV29-1 and J is TRBJ2-5; 9 nucleotides match TRBD2. This CDR3 is 13 amino acids long. The ends lost 7 bases at V and 3 bases at J; junction bases unmatched: 6. Germline CDR1 and CDR2: SQVTM and ANQGSEA. CDR3 protein: CSAGTSREETQYF. In nucleotides, the CDR3 is TGCAGCGCCGGGACTAGCAGAGAAGAGACCCAGTACTTC. The full variable domain, completed using reference TRBV29-1 and TRBJ2-5, is SAVISQKPSRDICQRGTSLTIQCQVDSQVTMMFWYRQQPGQSLTLIATANQGSEATYESGFVIDKFPISRPNLTFSTLTVSNMSPEDSSIYLCSAGTSREETQYFGPGTRLLVL.

The CDR3 reads CASTYLEAGVPNEQFF. The DNA for the CDR3 is TGTGCCAGCACCTATCTTGAGGCGGGAGTCCCCAATGAGCAGTTCTTC. The genes are TRBV4-2 and TRBJ2-1, with TRBD2 identical over 7 bases. The CDR3 runs to 16 residues. With 7 bases clipped from V and 6 bases from J, the junction kept 15 bases outside the gene matches. CDR1 is LGHNA, CDR2 YNFKEQ, per germline.

The chain is built from TRBV5-6 and TRBJ2-1; D call uncertain. V lost 3 bases, J lost 0 bases, and 4 bases lay in between. Germline-derived CDR1 and CDR2 are SGHDT and YYEEEE. The CDR3 has 13 amino acids. CDR3 DNA sequence: TGTGCCAGCAGCTACGGCTCCTACAATGAGCAGTTCTTC. Residues: CASSYGSYNEQFF.